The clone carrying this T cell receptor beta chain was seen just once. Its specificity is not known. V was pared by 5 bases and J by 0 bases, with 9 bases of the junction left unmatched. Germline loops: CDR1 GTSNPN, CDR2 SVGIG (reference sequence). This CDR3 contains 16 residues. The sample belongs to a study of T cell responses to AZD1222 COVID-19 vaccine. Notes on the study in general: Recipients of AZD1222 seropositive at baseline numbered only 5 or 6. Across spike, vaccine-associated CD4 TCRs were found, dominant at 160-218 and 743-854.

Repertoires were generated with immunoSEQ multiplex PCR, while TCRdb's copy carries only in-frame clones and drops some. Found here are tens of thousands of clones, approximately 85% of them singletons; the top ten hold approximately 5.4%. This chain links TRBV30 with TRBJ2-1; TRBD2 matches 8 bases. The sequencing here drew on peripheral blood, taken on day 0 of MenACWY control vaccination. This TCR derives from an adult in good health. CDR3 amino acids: CAWAVAGGLSYNEQFF. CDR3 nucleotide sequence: TGTGCCTGGGCCGTGGCGGGGGGCCTCTCCTACAATGAGCAGTTCTTC.